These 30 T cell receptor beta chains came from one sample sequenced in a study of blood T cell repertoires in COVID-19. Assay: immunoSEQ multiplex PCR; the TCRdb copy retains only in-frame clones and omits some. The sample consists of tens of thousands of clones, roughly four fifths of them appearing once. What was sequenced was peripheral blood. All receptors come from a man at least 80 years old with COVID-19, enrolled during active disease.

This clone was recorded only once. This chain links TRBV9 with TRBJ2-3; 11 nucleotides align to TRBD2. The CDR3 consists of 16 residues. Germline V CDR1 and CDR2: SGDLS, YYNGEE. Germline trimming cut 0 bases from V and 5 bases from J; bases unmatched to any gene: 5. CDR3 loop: CASSVGVAGGVDTQYF. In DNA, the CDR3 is TGTGCCAGCAGCGTAGGGGTAGCGGGAGGGGTAGATACGCAGTATTTT. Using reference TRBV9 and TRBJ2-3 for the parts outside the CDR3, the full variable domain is DSGVTQTPKHLITATGQRVTLRCSPRSGDLSVYWYQQSLDQGLQFLIQYYNGEERAKGNILERFSAQQFPDLHSELNLSSLELGDSALYFCASSVGVAGGVDTQYFGPGTRLTVL.

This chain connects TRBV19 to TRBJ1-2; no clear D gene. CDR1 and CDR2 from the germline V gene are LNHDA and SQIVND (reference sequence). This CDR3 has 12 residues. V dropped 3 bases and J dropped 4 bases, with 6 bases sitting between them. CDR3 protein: CASSISGYGYTF. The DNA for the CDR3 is TGTGCCAGTAGTATTAGTGGCTATGGCTACACCTTC.

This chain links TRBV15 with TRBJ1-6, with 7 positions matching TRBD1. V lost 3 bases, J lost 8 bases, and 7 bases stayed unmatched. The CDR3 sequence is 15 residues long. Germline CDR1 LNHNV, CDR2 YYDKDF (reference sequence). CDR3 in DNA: TGTGCCACCAGCAGCCCGGGACAGAGTTATTCACCCCTCCACTTT. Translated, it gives CATSSPGQSYSPLHF. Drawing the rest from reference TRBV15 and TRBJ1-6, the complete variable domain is DAMVIQNPRYQVTQFGKPVTLSCSQTLNHNVMYWYQQKSSQAPKLLFHYYDKDFNNEADTPDNFQSRRPNTSFCFLDIRSPGLGDTAMYLCATSSPGQSYSPLHFGNGTRLTVT.

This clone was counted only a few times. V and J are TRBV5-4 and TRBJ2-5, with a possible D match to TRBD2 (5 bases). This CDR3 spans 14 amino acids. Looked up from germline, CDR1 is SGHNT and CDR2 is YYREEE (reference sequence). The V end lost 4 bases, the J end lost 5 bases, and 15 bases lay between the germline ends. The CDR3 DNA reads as TGTGCCAGCAGCCAGGAACTAGGGTGGGAGACCCAGTACTTC. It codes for CASSQELGWETQYF.

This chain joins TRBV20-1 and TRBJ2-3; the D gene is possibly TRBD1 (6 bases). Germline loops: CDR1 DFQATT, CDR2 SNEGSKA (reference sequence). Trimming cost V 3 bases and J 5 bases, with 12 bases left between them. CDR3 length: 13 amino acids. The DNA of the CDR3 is TGCAGTGCTAGTTTGGGGGCTGGAGATACGCAGTATTTT. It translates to CSASLGAGDTQYF.

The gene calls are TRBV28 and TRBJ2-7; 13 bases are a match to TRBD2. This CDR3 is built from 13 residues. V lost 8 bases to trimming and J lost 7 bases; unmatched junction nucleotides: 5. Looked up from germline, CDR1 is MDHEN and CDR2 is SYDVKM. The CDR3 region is CASRTSGRGEQYF. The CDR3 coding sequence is TGTGCCAGCCGAACTAGCGGGAGGGGTGAGCAGTACTTC.

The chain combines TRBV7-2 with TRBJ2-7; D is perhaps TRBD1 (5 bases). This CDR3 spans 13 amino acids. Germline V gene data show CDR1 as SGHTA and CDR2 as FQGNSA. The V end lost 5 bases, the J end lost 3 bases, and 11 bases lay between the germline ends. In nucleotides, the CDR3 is TGTGCCAGCAGCCTATCTAGGGGCTACGAGCAGTACTTC. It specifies CASSLSRGYEQYF.

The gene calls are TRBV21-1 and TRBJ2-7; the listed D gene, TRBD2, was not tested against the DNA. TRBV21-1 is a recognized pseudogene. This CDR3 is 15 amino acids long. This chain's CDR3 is CASSPRAGYPYEQYF. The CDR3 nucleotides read TGTGCCAGCAGCCCCCGGGCGGGATACCCCTACGAGCAGTACTTC.

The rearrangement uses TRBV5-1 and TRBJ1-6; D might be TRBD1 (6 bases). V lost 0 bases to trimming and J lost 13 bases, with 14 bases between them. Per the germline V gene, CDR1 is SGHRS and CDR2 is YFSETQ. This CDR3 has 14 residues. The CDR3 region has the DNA TGCGCCAGCAGCTTGGCCGGGGAGGGGGAGCCCCTCCACTTT. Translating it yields CASSLAGEGEPLHF.

CDR3 sequence (DNA): TGTGCCAGCTCAGTGGGAGCCTGGGAGAACACTGAAGCTTTCTTT. Protein: CASSVGAWENTEAFF. The chain carries TRBV18 and TRBJ1-1; no firm D call. V lost 5 bases and J lost 1, with 14 bases in between. CDR3 length: 15 amino acids. CDR1 KGHSH and CDR2 LQKENI come from the germline V gene.

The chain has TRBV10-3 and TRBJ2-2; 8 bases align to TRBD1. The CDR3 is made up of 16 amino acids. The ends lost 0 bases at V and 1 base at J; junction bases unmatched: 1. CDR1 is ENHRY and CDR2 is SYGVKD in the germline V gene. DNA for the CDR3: TGTGCCATCAGTGAGTCGGGACAGGAGAACACCGGGGAGCTGTTTTTT. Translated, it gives CAISESGQENTGELFF.

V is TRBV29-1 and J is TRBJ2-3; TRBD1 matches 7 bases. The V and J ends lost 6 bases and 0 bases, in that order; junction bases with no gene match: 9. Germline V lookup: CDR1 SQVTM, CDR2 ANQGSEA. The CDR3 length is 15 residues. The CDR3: CSVATGTASTDTQYF. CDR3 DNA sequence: TGCAGCGTGGCCACCGGGACAGCTAGCACAGATACGCAGTATTTT.

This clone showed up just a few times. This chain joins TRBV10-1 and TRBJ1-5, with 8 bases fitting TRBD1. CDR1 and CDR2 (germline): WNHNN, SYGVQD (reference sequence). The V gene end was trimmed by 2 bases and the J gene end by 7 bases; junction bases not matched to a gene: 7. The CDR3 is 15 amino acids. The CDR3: CASSERQGARQPQHF. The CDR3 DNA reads TGCGCCAGCAGTGAGCGGCAGGGGGCCAGGCAGCCCCAGCATTTT.

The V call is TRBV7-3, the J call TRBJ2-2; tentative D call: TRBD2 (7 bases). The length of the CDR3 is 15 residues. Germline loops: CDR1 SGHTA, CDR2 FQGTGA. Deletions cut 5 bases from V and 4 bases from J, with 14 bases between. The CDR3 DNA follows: TGTGCCAGCAGCCCGGTCGGGGGGCGCACCGGGGAGCTGTTTTTT. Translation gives CASSPVGGRTGELFF.

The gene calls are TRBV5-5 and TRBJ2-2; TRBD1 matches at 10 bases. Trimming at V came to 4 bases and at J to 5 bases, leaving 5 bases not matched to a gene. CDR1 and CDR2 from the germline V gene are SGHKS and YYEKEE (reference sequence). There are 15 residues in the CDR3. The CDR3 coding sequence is TGTGCCAGCAGCCTACGGACAGGGGGGACCGGGGAGCTGTTTTTT. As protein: CASSLRTGGTGELFF.

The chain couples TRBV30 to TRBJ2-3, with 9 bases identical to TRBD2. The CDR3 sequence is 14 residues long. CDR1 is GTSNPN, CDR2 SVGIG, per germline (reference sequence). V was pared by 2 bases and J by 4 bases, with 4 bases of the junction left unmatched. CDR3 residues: CAWSQGGGADTQYF. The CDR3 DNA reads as TGTGCCTGGAGTCAGGGCGGGGGGGCAGATACGCAGTATTTT.

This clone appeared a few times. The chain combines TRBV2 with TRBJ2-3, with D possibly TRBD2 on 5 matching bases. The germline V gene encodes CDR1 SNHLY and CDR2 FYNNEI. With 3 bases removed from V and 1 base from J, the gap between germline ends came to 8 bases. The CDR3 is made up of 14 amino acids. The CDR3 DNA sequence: TGTGCCAGCAGTGACCTAGCAGGCACAGATACGCAGTATTTT. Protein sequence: CASSDLAGTDTQYF.

This CDR3 reads CASSQTAVSGNTIYF. CDR3 DNA: TGTGCCAGCAGCCAAACAGCTGTCTCTGGAAACACCATATATTTT. The V call is TRBV3-1 (or the pseudogene TRBV3-2), the J call TRBJ1-3, with D uncertain. The CDR3 spans 15 residues. Trimming took off 2 bases at V and 0 bases at J, with 8 bases between the two ends. Germline V gives CDR1 LGHDT, CDR2 YNNKEL (reference sequence).

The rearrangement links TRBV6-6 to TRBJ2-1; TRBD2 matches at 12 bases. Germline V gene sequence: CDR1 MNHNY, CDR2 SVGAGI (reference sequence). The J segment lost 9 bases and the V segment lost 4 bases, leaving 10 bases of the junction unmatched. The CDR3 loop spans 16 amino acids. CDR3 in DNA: TGTGCCAGCAGTTCGACTAGCGGGGGAATAATCCCTGAGCAGTTCTTC. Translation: CASSSTSGGIIPEQFF.

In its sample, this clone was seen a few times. The CDR3 protein is CASSLSEVETQYF. The CDR3 DNA is TGTGCCAGCAGCTTGTCGGAGGTAGAGACCCAGTACTTC. V is TRBV5-4 and J is TRBJ2-5, with D possibly being TRBD2 (5 bases). There are 13 residues in the CDR3. Germline V gene data show CDR1 as SGHNT and CDR2 as YYREEE (reference sequence). V was pared by 1 base and J by 4 bases, with 8 bases between.

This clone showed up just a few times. This CDR3 is CASSLEGGFYEQYF. CDR3 DNA: TGCGCCAGCAGCTTGGAGGGAGGGTTCTACGAGCAGTACTTC. J is TRBJ2-7 and V is TRBV5-1; the match to TRBD2 covers 7 bases. V lost 0 bases to trimming and J lost 3 bases; unmatched junction nucleotides: 3. CDR3 length: 14 residues. Germline V gives CDR1 SGHRS, CDR2 YFSETQ.

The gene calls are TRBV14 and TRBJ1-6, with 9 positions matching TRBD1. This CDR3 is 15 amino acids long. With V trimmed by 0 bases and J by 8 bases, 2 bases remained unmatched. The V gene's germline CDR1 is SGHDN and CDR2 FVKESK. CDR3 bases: TGTGCCAGCAGCCAAGATACAGGGGGCGATTCACCCCTCCACTTT. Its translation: CASSQDTGGDSPLHF. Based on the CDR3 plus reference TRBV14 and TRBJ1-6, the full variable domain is EAGVTQFPSHSVIEKGQTVTLRCDPISGHDNLYWYRRVMGKEIKFLLHFVKESKQDESGMPNNRFLAERTGGTYSTLKVQPAELEDSGVYFCASSQDTGGDSPLHFGNGTRLTVT.

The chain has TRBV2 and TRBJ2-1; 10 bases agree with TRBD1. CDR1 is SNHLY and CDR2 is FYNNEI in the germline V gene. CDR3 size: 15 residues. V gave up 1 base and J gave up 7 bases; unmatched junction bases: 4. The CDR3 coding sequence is TGTGCCAGCAGTGAAGGACAGGGGGCGAGGAATGAGCAGTTCTTC. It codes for CASSEGQGARNEQFF.

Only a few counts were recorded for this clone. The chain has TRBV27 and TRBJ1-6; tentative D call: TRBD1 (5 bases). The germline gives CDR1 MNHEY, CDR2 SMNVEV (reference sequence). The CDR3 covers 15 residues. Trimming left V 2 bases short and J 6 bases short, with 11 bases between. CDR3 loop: CASSLLGGVNSPLHF. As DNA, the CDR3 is TGTGCCAGCAGTTTACTCGGGGGGGTTAATTCACCCCTCCACTTT.

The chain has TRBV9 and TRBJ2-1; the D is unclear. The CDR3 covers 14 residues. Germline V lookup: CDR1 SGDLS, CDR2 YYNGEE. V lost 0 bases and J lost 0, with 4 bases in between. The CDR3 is CASSVVSSYNEQFF. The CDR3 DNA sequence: TGTGCCAGCAGCGTAGTCAGCTCCTACAATGAGCAGTTCTTC.

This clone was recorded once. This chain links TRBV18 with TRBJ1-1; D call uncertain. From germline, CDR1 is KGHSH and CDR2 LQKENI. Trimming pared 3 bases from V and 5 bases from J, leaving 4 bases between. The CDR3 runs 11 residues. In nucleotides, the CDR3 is TGTGCCAGCTCACCGGAGACTGAAGCTTTCTTT. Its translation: CASSPETEAFF.

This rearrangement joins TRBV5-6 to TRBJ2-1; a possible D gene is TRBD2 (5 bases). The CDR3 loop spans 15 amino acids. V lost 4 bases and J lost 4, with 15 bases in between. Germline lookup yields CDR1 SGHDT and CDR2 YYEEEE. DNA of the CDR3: TGTGCCAGCAGCCCCCCCAAGCGGAGGTACAATGAGCAGTTCTTC. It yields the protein CASSPPKRRYNEQFF. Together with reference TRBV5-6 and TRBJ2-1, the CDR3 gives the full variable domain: DAGVTQSPTHLIKTRGQQVTLRCSPKSGHDTVSWYQQALGQGPQFIFQYYEEEERQRGNFPDRFSGHQFPNYSSELNVNALLLGDSALYLCASSPPKRRYNEQFFGPGTRLTVL.

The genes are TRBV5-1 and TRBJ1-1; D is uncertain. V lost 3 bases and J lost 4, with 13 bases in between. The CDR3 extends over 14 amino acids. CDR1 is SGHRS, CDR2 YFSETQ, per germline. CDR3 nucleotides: TGCGCCAGCAGCTGGGGAGGGTTGGGCACTGAAGCTTTCTTT. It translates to CASSWGGLGTEAFF.

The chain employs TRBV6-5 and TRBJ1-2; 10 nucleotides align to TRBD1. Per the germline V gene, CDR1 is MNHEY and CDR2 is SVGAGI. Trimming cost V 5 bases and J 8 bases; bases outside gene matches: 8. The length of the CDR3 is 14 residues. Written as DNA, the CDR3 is TGTGCCAGCAGTCGCCAAAGGGACAGGGGCGGCTACACCTTC. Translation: CASSRQRDRGGYTF.

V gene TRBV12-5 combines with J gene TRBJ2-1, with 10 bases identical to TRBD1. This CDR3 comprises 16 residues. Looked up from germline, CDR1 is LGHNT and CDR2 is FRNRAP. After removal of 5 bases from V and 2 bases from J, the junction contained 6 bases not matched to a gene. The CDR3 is CASGPPGQGTYNEQFF. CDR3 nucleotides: TGTGCTAGTGGTCCCCCGGGACAGGGGACCTACAATGAGCAGTTCTTC. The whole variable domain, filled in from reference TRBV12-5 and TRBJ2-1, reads DARVTQTPRHKVTEMGQEVTMRCQPILGHNTVFWYRQTMMQGLELLAYFRNRAPLDDSGMPKDRFSAEMPDATLATLKIQPSEPRDSAVYFCASGPPGQGTYNEQFFGPGTRLTVL.